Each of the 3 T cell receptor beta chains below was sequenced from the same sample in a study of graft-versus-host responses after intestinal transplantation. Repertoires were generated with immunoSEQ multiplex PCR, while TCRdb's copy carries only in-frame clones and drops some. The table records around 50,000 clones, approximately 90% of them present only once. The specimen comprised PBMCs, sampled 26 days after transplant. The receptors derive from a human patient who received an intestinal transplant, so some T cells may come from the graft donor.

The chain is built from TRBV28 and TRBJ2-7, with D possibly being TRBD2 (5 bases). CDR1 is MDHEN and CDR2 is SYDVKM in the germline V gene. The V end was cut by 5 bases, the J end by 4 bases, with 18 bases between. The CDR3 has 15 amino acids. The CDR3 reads CASSPPQKGGYEQYF. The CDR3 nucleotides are TGTGCCAGCAGTCCACCACAGAAGGGCGGGTACGAGCAGTACTTC. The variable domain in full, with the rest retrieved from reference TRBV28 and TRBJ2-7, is DVKVTQSSRYLVKRTGEKVFLECVQDMDHENMFWYRQDPGLGLRLIYFSYDVKMKEKGDIPEGYSVSREKKERFSLILESASTNQTSMYLCASSPPQKGGYEQYFGPGTRLTVT.

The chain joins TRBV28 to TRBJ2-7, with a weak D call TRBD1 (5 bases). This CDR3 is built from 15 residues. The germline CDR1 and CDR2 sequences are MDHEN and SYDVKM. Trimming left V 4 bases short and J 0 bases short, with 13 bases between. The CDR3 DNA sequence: TGTGCCAGCAGTTCGCGGACACCCGTCTCCTACGAGCAGTACTTC. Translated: CASSSRTPVSYEQYF.

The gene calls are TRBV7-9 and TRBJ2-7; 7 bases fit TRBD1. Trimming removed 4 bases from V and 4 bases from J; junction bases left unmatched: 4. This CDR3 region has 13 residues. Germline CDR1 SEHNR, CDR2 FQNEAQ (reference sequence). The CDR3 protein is CASSSEQGYEQYV. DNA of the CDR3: TGTGCCAGCAGCTCCGAACAGGGGTACGAGCAGTACGTC.